These 19 T cell receptor beta chains share one sample of origin, sequenced in a study of shared clonotypes between healthy human individuals. Here immunoSEQ multiplex PCR was the method, and the copy in TCRdb shows in-frame clones only, minus some. The table lists roughly 2.5 million clones, more than 80% of them singletons. What was sequenced was naive CD4+ T cells sorted from blood. Subset denoted: CD45RA+ positively selected. The receptors were sampled from a man between 18 and 35 years old in good health.

J is TRBJ2-5 and V is TRBV2; TRBD1 matches 7 bases. J lost 4 bases, V lost 6 bases, and 8 bases had no gene match. This CDR3 comprises 14 residues. Germline CDR1 SNHLY, CDR2 FYNNEI. CDR3 DNA sequence: TGTGCCAGCAGGAGAGACAGGGTCGGAGAGACCCAGTACTTC. It specifies CASRRDRVGETQYF.

The chain links TRBV19 to TRBJ1-4; 7 bases align to TRBD1. This CDR3 is built from 13 residues. The germline V gene has CDR1 LNHDA and CDR2 SQIVND (reference sequence). Trimming at V came to 5 bases and at J to 7 bases, leaving 4 bases not matched to a gene. CDR3 sequence: CASSVNRGEKLFF. CDR3 DNA: TGTGCCAGTAGTGTAAACAGGGGTGAAAAACTGTTTTTT.

The chain combines TRBV5-4 with TRBJ1-5; unclear D gene. V lost 0 bases and J 9 bases, leaving 10 bases between the germline ends. The CDR3 loop spans 13 amino acids. CDR1 and CDR2 from the germline V gene are SGHNT and YYREEE (reference sequence). The CDR3 bases are TGTGCCAGCAGCTTGGGGGAGGGCTGGCCCCAGCATTTT. It codes for CASSLGEGWPQHF.

The chain links TRBV5-1 to TRBJ2-5, with no clear D. The germline V gene has CDR1 SGHRS and CDR2 YFSETQ. The CDR3 sequence is 17 residues long. V dropped 0 bases and J dropped 2 bases, with 17 bases sitting between them. The CDR3 DNA reads as TGCGCCAGCAGCTTGGCTTCAGCCGCGGTTGGGCAAGAGACCCAGTACTTC. Its protein product is CASSLASAAVGQETQYF.

The V gene is TRBV19, the J gene TRBJ1-2; possibly TRBD1 for D (6 bases). V was shortened by 5 bases and J by 6 bases, with 19 bases between the two germline ends. The CDR3 has 15 residues. Germline loops: CDR1 LNHDA, CDR2 SQIVND (reference sequence). The CDR3 bases are TGTGCCAGTAGTCAGGGACAAAGGCGGCCGGATGGCTACACCTTC. It specifies CASSQGQRRPDGYTF.

This chain connects TRBV11-2 to TRBJ2-7; 9 positions agree with TRBD1. The CDR3 covers 14 residues. The V and J ends lost 4 bases and 5 bases, in that order; junction bases with no gene match: 6. Germline V gene lookup returns CDR1 SGHAT and CDR2 FQNNGV. The CDR3 DNA sequence: TGTGCCAGCAGCTCCGGGACAGGGCTCCACGAGCAGTACTTC. Its protein is CASSSGTGLHEQYF.

The rearrangement joins TRBV6-5 to TRBJ2-3; 9 positions agree with TRBD2. The V gene's germline CDR1 is MNHEY and CDR2 SVGAGI. This CDR3 region has 16 residues. With 0 bases clipped from V and 4 bases from J, the junction kept 5 bases outside the gene matches. CDR3 sequence reads: CASSYSSRGGADTQYF. The CDR3 coding sequence is TGTGCCAGCAGTTACTCGTCACGCGGGGGGGCAGATACGCAGTATTTT.

This rearrangement joins TRBV7-2 to TRBJ2-4; D is uncertain. The CDR3 runs to 16 residues. Germline CDR1 reads SGHTA; CDR2 reads FQGNSA. V gave up 7 bases and J gave up 0 bases, with 16 bases separating them. As DNA, the CDR3 is TGTGCCAGCACCTTTTCTGGTGTCCTAGCCAAAAACATTCAGTACTTC. This encodes CASTFSGVLAKNIQYF. The full variable domain, rest sourced from reference TRBV7-2 and TRBJ2-4, is GAGVSQSPSNKVTEKGKDVELRCDPISGHTALYWYRQSLGQGLEFLIYFQGNSAPDKSGLPSDRFSAERTGGSVSTLTIQRTQQEDSAVYLCASTFSGVLAKNIQYFGAGTRLSVL.

This clone is a singleton in its sample. The CDR3 spells CASSLWGPGTYNEQFF. The CDR3 coding sequence is TGTGCCAGCAGCTTATGGGGGCCCGGGACCTACAATGAGCAGTTCTTC. The V call is TRBV13, the J call TRBJ2-1, with D possibly matching TRBD1 (6 bases). There are 16 residues in the CDR3. CDR1 and CDR2 (germline): PRHDT, FYEKMQ (reference sequence). V was shortened by 2 bases and J by 2 bases, with 13 bases between the two germline ends.

V is TRBV6-1 and J is TRBJ2-5, with D tentatively TRBD2 (6 bases). Germline CDR1 MNHNS, CDR2 SASEGT. The CDR3 is made up of 13 amino acids. V lost 4 bases, J lost 6 bases, and 12 bases lay in between. CDR3 in DNA: TGTGCCAGCAGTGCGACTAGTGTACAGACCCAGTACTTC. Its protein is CASSATSVQTQYF.

This clone was found a few times. The V call is TRBV11-3, the J call TRBJ1-1, with 9 bases that match TRBD1. With 5 bases clipped from V and 1 base from J, the junction kept 2 bases outside the gene matches. The germline gives CDR1 SGHNT, CDR2 YENEEA. The CDR3 is 14 amino acids. The CDR3 loop is CASSAQGANTEAFF. CDR3 DNA sequence: TGTGCCAGCAGCGCACAGGGGGCGAACACTGAAGCTTTCTTT.

J is TRBJ2-5 and V is TRBV5-8; 8 positions match TRBD1. Germline lookup yields CDR1 SGHTS and CDR2 YDEGEE. V lost 5 bases and J lost 9; bases outside the gene matches: 6. There are 12 residues in the CDR3. The CDR3 here is CASSEDRGAQYF. The CDR3 nucleotides read TGTGCCAGCAGTGAAGACAGGGGTGCCCAGTACTTC.

V usage is TRBV7-9 and J usage is TRBJ2-1; 8 bases match TRBD2. The CDR3 contains 15 residues. CDR1 SEHNR and CDR2 FQNEAQ come from the germline V gene (reference sequence). J was trimmed by 12 bases and V by 5 bases; bases with no gene match: 15. As DNA, the CDR3 is TGTGCCAGCAGCCAACCGGGACTAGGGAACCTTGGGCAGTTCTTC. Translating it yields CASSQPGLGNLGQFF.

A word on this clone: The identical CDR3 is also encoded by other nucleotide sequences in the sample. The chain carries TRBV7-2 and TRBJ1-5, with a tentative D call TRBD1 (6 bases). Per germline, CDR1 SGHTA and CDR2 FQGNSA. CDR3 size: 14 residues. Deletions cut 5 bases from V and 0 bases from J, with 8 bases between. The CDR3 DNA sequence: TGTGCCAGCAGCGTGGACAGTAGCAATCAGCCCCAGCATTTT. Translated, it gives CASSVDSSNQPQHF.

With respect to this clone: Additional DNA sequences in this sample encode the identical CDR3. This chain connects TRBV5-1 to TRBJ2-7, with 9 bases lining up with TRBD2. Germline loops: CDR1 SGHRS, CDR2 YFSETQ. The CDR3 totals 15 residues. With V trimmed by 0 bases and J by 6 bases, 7 bases remained unmatched. The CDR3 protein is CASSLAAGGPLEQYF. The CDR3 coding sequence is TGCGCCAGCAGCTTGGCGGCGGGGGGGCCGCTCGAGCAGTACTTC.

This chain connects TRBV6-5 to TRBJ2-5; perhaps TRBD2 as D (6 bases). There are 13 residues in the CDR3. Looked up from germline, CDR1 is MNHEY and CDR2 is SVGAGI. V was pared by 7 bases and J by 7 bases, with 16 bases between. The CDR3 sequence: CASIGGQGGTQYF. CDR3 coding DNA: TGTGCCAGCATTGGTGGGCAGGGAGGGACCCAGTACTTC.

This chain links TRBV6-4 with TRBJ2-7; 9 positions agree with TRBD1. Germline V gives CDR1 MRHNA, CDR2 SNTAGT. V lost 2 bases, J lost 2 bases, and 10 bases stayed unmatched. This CDR3 has 17 amino acids. The DNA for the CDR3 is TGTGCCAGCAGTGACCCGGGACAGGGTAAAATTCCCTACGAGCAGTACTTC. Amino acid sequence: CASSDPGQGKIPYEQYF.

This sequence joins TRBV7-9 and TRBJ1-2; D unclear. V was trimmed by 2 bases and J by 0 bases, leaving 4 bases between them. The CDR3 is 13 residues long. Germline CDR1 reads SEHNR; CDR2 reads FQNEAQ (reference sequence). The CDR3 nucleotides read TGTGCCAGCAGCTTATATTCTAACTATGGCTACACCTTC. Translated: CASSLYSNYGYTF.

This chain connects TRBV10-3 to TRBJ1-2, with unresolved D. From germline, CDR1 is ENHRY and CDR2 SYGVKD. Trimming removed 0 bases from V and 4 bases from J, with 15 bases in between. This CDR3 comprises 16 residues. The CDR3 region is CAISESAGGGSYGYTF. The CDR3 DNA reads TGTGCCATCAGTGAGTCCGCGGGAGGAGGTAGCTATGGCTACACCTTC.